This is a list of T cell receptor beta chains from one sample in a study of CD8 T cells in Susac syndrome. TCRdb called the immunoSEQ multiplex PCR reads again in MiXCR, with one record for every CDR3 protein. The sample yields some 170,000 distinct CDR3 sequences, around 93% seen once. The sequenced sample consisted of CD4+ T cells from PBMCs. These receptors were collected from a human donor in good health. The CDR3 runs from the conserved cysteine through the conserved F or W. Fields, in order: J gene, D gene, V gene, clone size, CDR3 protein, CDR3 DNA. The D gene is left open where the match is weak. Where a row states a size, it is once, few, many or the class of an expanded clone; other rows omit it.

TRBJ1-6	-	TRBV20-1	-	CSASDRYSPLHF	TGCAGTGCTAGCGACAGATATTCACCCCTCCACTTT
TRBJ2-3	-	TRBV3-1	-	CASSPVQGQRADTQYF	TGTGCCAGCAGCCCAGTCCAAGGACAAAGAGCAGATACGCAGTATTTT
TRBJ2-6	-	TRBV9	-	CASSPGYPGANVLTF	TGTGCCAGCAGCCCAGGGTACCCTGGGGCCAACGTCCTGACTTTC
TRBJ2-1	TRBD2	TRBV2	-	CASARTSGAGDEQFF	TGTGCCAGTGCACGGACTAGCGGGGCTGGAGATGAGCAGTTCTTC
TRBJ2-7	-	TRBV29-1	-	CSVGKGVTYEQYF	TGCAGCGTTGGGAAGGGTGTGACCTACGAGCAGTACTTC
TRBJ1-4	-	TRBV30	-	CAWSVPIATNEKLFF	TGTGCCTGGAGTGTGCCGATAGCAACTAATGAAAAACTGTTTTTT
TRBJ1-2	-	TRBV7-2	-	CASSLAGPNYYGYTF	TGTGCCAGCAGCTTAGCCGGACCCAACTACTATGGCTACACCTTC
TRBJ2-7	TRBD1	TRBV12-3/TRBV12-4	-	CASGRGQGVHEQYF	TGTGCCAGCGGTCGGGGACAGGGGGTCCACGAGCAGTACTTC
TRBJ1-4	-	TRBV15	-	CATSDPTPNEKLFF	TGTGCCACCAGCGACCCGACCCCAAATGAAAAACTGTTTTTT
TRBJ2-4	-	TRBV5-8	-	CASRLFGIENIQYF	TGTGCCAGCAGACTTTTTGGTATAGAAAACATTCAGTACTTC
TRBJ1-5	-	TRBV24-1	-	CATSEFGNQPQHF	TGTGCCACCAGTGAATTCGGGAATCAGCCCCAGCATTTT
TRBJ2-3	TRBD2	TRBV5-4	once	CASSPTSGGFNTDTQYF	TGTGCCAGCAGCCCGACTAGCGGAGGGTTTAACACAGATACGCAGTATTTT
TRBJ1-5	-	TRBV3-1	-	CASSQDLGQPQHF	TGTGCCAGCAGCCAAGATCTCGGGCAGCCCCAGCATTTT
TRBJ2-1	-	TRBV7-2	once	CASSLWRAPNEQFF	TGTGCCAGCAGCTTATGGCGCGCCCCCAATGAGCAGTTCTTC
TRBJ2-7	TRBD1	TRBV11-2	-	CASSFGTGRTYEQYF	TGTGCCAGCAGCTTTGGGACAGGGCGGACCTACGAGCAGTACTTC
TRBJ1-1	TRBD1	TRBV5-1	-	CASSRATGDTEAFF	TGCGCCAGCAGCCGCGCCACAGGGGACACTGAAGCTTTCTTT
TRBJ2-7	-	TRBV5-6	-	CASSPEPGPGEQYF	TGTGCCAGCAGCCCAGAACCCGGGCCGGGAGAGCAGTACTTC
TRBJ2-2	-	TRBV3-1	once	CASSWDGLTGELFF	TGTGCCAGCAGCTGGGACGGACTCACCGGGGAGCTGTTTTTT
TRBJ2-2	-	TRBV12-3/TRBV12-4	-	CASSYHGGELFF	TGTGCCAGCAGCTACCATGGAGGGGAGCTGTTTTTT
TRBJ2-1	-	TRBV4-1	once	CASSQEPGLTSSYNEQFF	TGCGCCAGCAGCCAAGAACCCGGACTAACGAGCTCCTACAATGAGCAGTTCTTC
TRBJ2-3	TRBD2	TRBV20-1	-	CSARSLSGGAQPQYF	TGCAGTGCTAGAAGCCTTAGCGGGGGGGCCCAACCGCAGTATTTT
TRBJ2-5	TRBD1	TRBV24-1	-	CATSDAARDSQETQYF	TGTGCCACCAGTGACGCTGCTCGGGACAGCCAAGAGACCCAGTACTTC
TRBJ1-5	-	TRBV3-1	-	CASSQMAGSNQPQHF	TGTGCCAGCAGCCAAATGGCCGGCAGCAATCAGCCCCAGCATTTT
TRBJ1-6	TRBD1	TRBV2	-	CASSHQDRGSPLHF	TGTGCCAGCAGCCACCAGGACAGGGGCTCACCCCTCCACTTT
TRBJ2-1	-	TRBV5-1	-	CASSPLRGGRDEQFF	TGCGCCAGCAGCCCCTTGAGGGGGGGCCGGGATGAGCAGTTCTTC
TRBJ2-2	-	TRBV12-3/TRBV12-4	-	CASSLFGAGELFF	TGTGCCAGCAGTTTATTCGGGGCCGGGGAGCTGTTTTTT
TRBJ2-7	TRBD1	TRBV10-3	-	CAIRSDRGGYEQYF	TGTGCCATCAGGTCGGACAGGGGTGGTTACGAGCAGTACTTC
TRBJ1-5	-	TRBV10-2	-	CASSGARDQPQHF	TGCGCCAGCAGTGGAGCCCGGGACCAGCCCCAGCATTTT
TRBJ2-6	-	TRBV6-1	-	CASSDPLGSGANVLTF	TGTGCCAGCAGTGACCCTCTGGGAAGCGGGGCCAACGTCCTGACTTTC
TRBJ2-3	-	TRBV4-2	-	CASSTNGDTQYF	TGTGCCAGCAGCACGAACGGAGATACGCAGTATTTT
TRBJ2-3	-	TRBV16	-	CASSIRRDTQYF	TGTGCCAGCAGCATACGGAGGGATACGCAGTATTTT
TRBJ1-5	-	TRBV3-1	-	CASSQDVNNQPQHF	TGTGCCAGCAGCCAAGACGTTAATAATCAGCCCCAGCATTTT
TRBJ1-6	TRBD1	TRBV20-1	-	CSATHRGLSYNSPLHF	TGCAGTGCCACACACAGGGGGCTTTCCTATAATTCACCCCTCCACTTT
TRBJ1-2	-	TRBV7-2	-	CASSLASGQRLYGYTF	TGTGCCAGCAGCTTAGCCTCTGGACAGCGCCTCTATGGCTACACCTTC
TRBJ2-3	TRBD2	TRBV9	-	CASSGGLARDTQYF	TGTGCCAGCAGCGGGGGACTAGCCCGAGATACGCAGTATTTT
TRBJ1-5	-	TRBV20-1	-	CSAAGGNQPQHF	TGCAGTGCTGCGGGCGGGAATCAGCCCCAGCATTTT